The 3 T cell receptor beta chains below were found in one sample sequenced in a study of blood T cell repertoires in COVID-19. Profiled with immunoSEQ multiplex PCR; TCRdb holds only in-frame clones, not every one. The data hold under 200,000 clones, with approximately 79% observed a single time. Sequenced sample: PBMCs or T cells enriched from blood (not recorded which). The origin of the receptors is a woman aged 55-69 years with acute COVID-19.

The chain recombines TRBV5-1 with TRBJ2-5; the D gene is possibly TRBD1 (8 bases). The CDR3 runs to 14 residues. Germline V gene lookup returns CDR1 SGHRS and CDR2 YFSETQ. Trimming left V 4 bases short and J 5 bases short, with 15 bases between. CDR3 sequence reads: CASSTLQGGETQYF. The CDR3 DNA reads TGCGCCAGCAGCACCCTACAGGGGGGGGAGACCCAGTACTTC.

This chain uses TRBV18 with TRBJ2-5; 7 nucleotides agree with TRBD1. There are 12 residues in the CDR3. V dropped 6 bases and J dropped 4; count of bases not matched to a gene: 2. Germline-derived CDR1 and CDR2 are KGHSH and LQKENI. CDR3: CASSGDRETQYF. CDR3 bases: TGTGCCAGCTCGGGGGACAGAGAGACCCAGTACTTC.

This chain links TRBV30 with TRBJ1-5; 7 bases align to TRBD1. Per the germline V gene, CDR1 is GTSNPN and CDR2 is SVGIG (reference sequence). The junction had 6 bases not matched to a gene; V was cut back by 3 bases and J by 7 bases. This CDR3 is 13 amino acids long. This CDR3 is CAWRGYRGQPQHF. CDR3 nucleotide sequence: TGTGCCTGGAGGGGTTACAGGGGCCAGCCCCAGCATTTT.